Presented here are 18 T cell receptor beta chains from one specimen sequenced in a study of blood T cells in healthy people across ages. The use of a sample-barcoded 5' primer and a J-beta primer mix characterized a second PCR of about 7 to 12 cycles. Each CDR3 protein is one row after TCRdb ran MiXCR on the 5' RACE reads. Among around 900,000 distinct CDR3 sequences listed, roughly 51% were seen once. Material for sequencing was blood. All receptors derive from a woman aged 55-69 years in good health.

This clonotype was observed a few times. The chain links TRBV7-2 to TRBJ2-7; D is perhaps TRBD2 (5 bases). V was trimmed by 6 bases and J by 4 bases, leaving 13 bases between them. Germline CDR1 is SGHTA and CDR2 is FQGNSA. This CDR3 has 13 residues. The CDR3 spells CASSSEAVYEQYF. As DNA, the CDR3 is TGTGCCAGCAGTTCGGAAGCGGTGTACGAGCAGTACTTC.

This clonotype showed up just once. The rearrangement uses TRBV2 and TRBJ2-7; perhaps TRBD1 as D (6 bases). The CDR3 runs to 14 residues. V was trimmed by 8 bases and J by 2 bases, leaving 16 bases between them. Germline V gene lookup returns CDR1 SNHLY and CDR2 FYNNEI. The CDR3 sequence is CASLPGTLPYEQYF. CDR3 nucleotides: TGTGCCAGCCTACCCGGGACACTGCCCTACGAGCAGTACTTC.

The chain carries TRBV6-1 and TRBJ2-3, with a tentative D call TRBD2 (6 bases). Germline V gene lookup returns CDR1 MNHNS and CDR2 SASEGT. This CDR3 region has 15 residues. The V and J ends lost 7 bases and 1 base respectively, with 15 bases between them. CDR3 sequence reads: CASKDSRRGTDTQYF. CDR3 nucleotide sequence: TGTGCCAGCAAGGACTCAAGGAGGGGCACAGATACGCAGTATTTT.

V and J are TRBV13 and TRBJ2-1, with D possibly TRBD1 on 5 matching bases. Germline CDR1 is PRHDT and CDR2 is FYEKMQ (reference sequence). Trimming left V 2 bases short and J 9 bases short, with 5 bases between. There are 11 residues in the CDR3. In DNA, the CDR3 is TGTGCCAGCAGCTTACAGGGTGAGCAGTTCTTC. Its translation is CASSLQGEQFF.

This chain joins TRBV5-1 and TRBJ2-3; D unresolved. CDR1 is SGHRS, CDR2 YFSETQ, per germline. V was pared by 4 bases and J by 1 base, with 13 bases between. CDR3 length equals 15 residues. This CDR3 is CASSARAVRTDTQYF. DNA for the CDR3: TGCGCCAGCAGCGCACGGGCGGTTCGCACAGATACGCAGTATTTT.

This chain joins TRBV5-1 and TRBJ2-5, with D unclear. The assigned J gene may be wrong: the sequence end matches TRBJ2-7 better. The CDR3 loop spans 14 amino acids. Per the germline V gene, CDR1 is SGHRS and CDR2 is YFSETQ. As DNA, the CDR3 is TGCGCCAGCAGCTTGGGGACGGAACCCTACGAGCAGTACTTC. Residues: CASSLGTEPYEQYF.

This clonotype was picked up a small number of times. The chain is built from TRBV30 and TRBJ2-4; D remains ambiguous. The germline V gene has CDR1 GTSNPN and CDR2 SVGIG (reference sequence). The CDR3 has 15 amino acids. The germline V and J ends were trimmed by 4 bases and 1 base, with 14 bases remaining between them. The CDR3 coding sequence is TGTGCCTGGACGTTTCCGGTTGGGGCCAAAAACATTCAGTACTTC. Protein: CAWTFPVGAKNIQYF.

The gene calls are TRBV20-1 and TRBJ2-7, with TRBD2 as a possible D gene (5 bases). The germline V and J ends were trimmed by 4 bases and 6 bases, with 13 bases remaining between them. The CDR3 is made up of 12 amino acids. The germline CDR1 and CDR2 sequences are DFQATT and SNEGSKA (reference sequence). CDR3 loop: CSAISAEPEQYF. CDR3 nucleotide sequence: TGCAGTGCTATCTCAGCGGAGCCCGAGCAGTACTTC.

V and J are TRBV3-1 and TRBJ2-3, with 9 bases lining up with TRBD2. V dropped 4 bases and J dropped 1; count of bases not matched to a gene: 6. Germline V gene data show CDR1 as LGHDT and CDR2 as YNNKEL (reference sequence). The CDR3 is made up of 16 amino acids. DNA of the CDR3: TGTGCCAGCAGCCCGATAGCGGGAGAGGGCACAGATACGCAGTATTTT. Residues: CASSPIAGEGTDTQYF.

The chain uses TRBV4-3 and TRBJ2-2, with TRBD1 matching 9 bases. This CDR3 contains 17 residues. The V and J ends lost 2 bases and 5 bases, in that order; junction bases with no gene match: 9. Per the germline V gene, CDR1 is LGHNA and CDR2 is YSLEER. CDR3 nucleotides: TGCGCCAGCAGCCAACTGCGACAGGGGGGTTTGACCGGGGAGCTGTTTTTT. It specifies CASSQLRQGGLTGELFF.

At least ten counts were recorded for this clonotype. The V call is TRBV28, the J call TRBJ2-1; D ambiguous. This CDR3 contains 12 residues. Trimming pared 2 bases from V and 9 bases from J, leaving 8 bases between. The germline V gene encodes CDR1 MDHEN and CDR2 SYDVKM. CDR3: CASSLGVGEQFF. In nucleotides, the CDR3 is TGTGCCAGCAGTTTAGGCGTGGGTGAGCAGTTCTTC.

This chain uses TRBV4-1 with TRBJ2-3, with D maybe TRBD1 (6 bases). Trimming stripped 3 bases from V and 0 bases from J, with 10 bases between. CDR1 and CDR2 from the germline V gene are MGHRA and YSYEKL. The CDR3 is made up of 15 amino acids. The CDR3, as DNA: TGCGCCAGCAGCCACCCGGACAGCAGCACAGATACGCAGTATTTT. It specifies CASSHPDSSTDTQYF.

This clonotype was found once. This sequence joins TRBV7-2 and TRBJ1-3, with TRBD1 as a possible D gene (5 bases). The V and J ends lost 3 bases and 8 bases respectively, with 20 bases between them. Per germline, CDR1 SGHTA and CDR2 FQGNSA. The CDR3 runs to 16 residues. As DNA, the CDR3 is TGTGCCAGCAGCTTCGACTACTCATCAAGGGGTTACACCATATATTTT. Translated, it gives CASSFDYSSRGYTIYF.

The chain is built from TRBV7-2 and TRBJ1-2; tentative D call: TRBD1 (5 bases). Trimming took 5 bases from V and 4 from J, leaving 11 bases between them. This CDR3 comprises 13 residues. CDR1 is SGHTA and CDR2 is FQGNSA in the germline V gene. The CDR3 sequence: CASSPAGGYGYTF. As DNA, the CDR3 is TGTGCCAGCAGCCCGGCTGGGGGCTATGGCTACACCTTC.

This rearrangement joins TRBV7-9 to TRBJ2-7, with D tentatively TRBD1 or TRBD2 (5 bases each). Germline CDR1 reads SEHNR; CDR2 reads FQNEAQ (reference sequence). Between the trimmed V and J ends, which lost 5 bases and 10 bases, there was a span of 15 bases. The CDR3 is 12 amino acids. CDR3 protein: CASSRGPSDQYF. The CDR3 nucleotides are TGTGCCAGCAGCCGGGGACCGTCGGACCAGTACTTC.

V is TRBV6-1 and J is TRBJ1-2; 9 bases are a match to TRBD1. The V segment lost 3 bases and the J segment 8 bases; nucleotides outside the gene matches: 13. CDR1 and CDR2 (germline): MNHNS, SASEGT. This CDR3 has 16 amino acids. Here the CDR3 reads CASSETTYRGLGGYTF. CDR3 sequence (DNA): TGTGCCAGCAGTGAGACTACTTACAGGGGGCTGGGGGGCTACACCTTC.

The CDR3 bases are TGTGCCAGCAGCTCCGGGACAGGGGCTACAGATACGCAGTATTTT. This translates into CASSSGTGATDTQYF. The chain carries TRBV7-7 and TRBJ2-3, with 10 bases identical to TRBD1. The V segment lost 4 bases and the J segment 3 bases; nucleotides outside the gene matches: 4. The CDR3 contains 15 residues. Germline V CDR1 and CDR2: SSHAT, FNYEAQ (reference sequence).

This clonotype was recorded many times. The CDR3 sequence: CAISDLPLAIQETQYF. Written as DNA, the CDR3 is TGTGCCATCAGTGATCTCCCACTAGCTATCCAAGAGACCCAGTACTTC. The J gene is TRBJ2-5, the V gene TRBV10-3, with D possibly matching TRBD2 (6 bases). The CDR3 extends over 16 amino acids. V was clipped by 3 bases and J by 1 base, with 15 bases between them. Germline V gives CDR1 ENHRY, CDR2 SYGVKD.